These 18 T cell receptor beta chains share one sample of origin, sequenced in a study of T cells in Graves' hyperthyroidism and ophthalmopathy. RNA transcripts served as the template for amplifying TCR beta CDR3 regions. With the HTBI primer set, the TCR CDR3 went through a first round of RT-PCR. One entry per CDR3 protein, called by TCRdb with MiXCR from the multiplex PCR reads. The sample has fewer than 700,000 distinct CDR3 sequences; under 20% are singletons. What was sequenced was blood. The receptors shown here come from a woman younger than 45 with Graves' hyperthyroidism.

The table lists this clonotype with many counts. The chain employs TRBV9 and TRBJ2-7; 8 nucleotides align to TRBD2. CDR1 and CDR2 (germline): SGDLS, YYNGEE. Trimming took 7 bases from V and 3 from J; bases not matched to a gene: 9. CDR3 length equals 14 residues. For the CDR3, the DNA is TGTGCCAGCTCCCCCACGGGGGGGCACTACGAGCAGTACTTC. This codes for CASSPTGGHYEQYF.

This clonotype was found a few times. The gene calls are TRBV6-1 and TRBJ2-2; 9 bases are shared with TRBD2. This CDR3 region has 15 residues. V was pared by 5 bases and J by 4 bases, with 5 bases of the junction left unmatched. CDR1 MNHNS and CDR2 SASEGT come from the germline V gene. DNA for the CDR3: TGTGCCAGCAGTTGGACTAGCGCCTTCACCGGGGAGCTGTTTTTT. Its protein product is CASSWTSAFTGELFF.

This clonotype was counted at least ten times. The chain uses TRBV7-6 and TRBJ2-5; D is uncertain. The CDR3 consists of 15 residues. The V gene's germline CDR1 is SGHVS and CDR2 FNYEAQ. Trimming removed 5 bases from V and 1 base from J, with 14 bases in between. CDR3 nucleotide sequence: TGTGCCAGCAGCCCCCGGACGGAACCCCAAGAGACCCAGTACTTC. It encodes CASSPRTEPQETQYF.

This clonotype was picked up many times. The chain couples TRBV6-1 to TRBJ1-2; weak D call: TRBD1 (5 bases). CDR1 is MNHNS and CDR2 is SASEGT in the germline V gene. V lost 3 bases and J lost 4, with 15 bases in between. The CDR3 spans 15 residues. This CDR3 is CASSDRGQLAYGYTF. The CDR3 coding sequence is TGTGCCAGCAGTGACCGGGGCCAGTTGGCCTATGGCTACACCTTC.

The sample holds many counts of this clonotype. The genes are TRBV6-1 and TRBJ1-4; no clear D. Looked up from germline, CDR1 is MNHNS and CDR2 is SASEGT. The germline V and J ends were trimmed by 6 bases and 8 bases, with 13 bases remaining between them. The CDR3 sequence is 13 residues long. The CDR3 reads CASRTRAAEKLFF. CDR3 in DNA: TGTGCCAGCAGAACCCGCGCGGCCGAAAAACTGTTTTTT.

This clonotype was seen a few times. V usage is TRBV6-6 and J usage is TRBJ2-1, with TRBD1 matching over 7 bases. Germline CDR1 reads MNHNY; CDR2 reads SVGAGI (reference sequence). V lost 0 bases to trimming and J lost 14 bases; unmatched junction nucleotides: 1. This CDR3 region has 11 residues. In DNA, the CDR3 is TGTGCCAGCAGTTACTCGGGGACAGAGTTCTTC. Translated: CASSYSGTEFF.

This clonotype was observed a handful of times. The CDR3 spells CASSTSGTENNEQFF. In nucleotides, the CDR3 is TGTGCCAGCAGCACTAGCGGGACCGAGAACAATGAGCAGTTCTTC. V usage is TRBV9 and J usage is TRBJ2-1; 10 bases map to TRBD2. V shed 4 bases, J shed 5 bases, and the junction held 6 bases outside the gene matches. The CDR3 loop spans 15 amino acids. Germline V gene sequence: CDR1 SGDLS, CDR2 YYNGEE. The variable domain in full, completed from reference TRBV9 and TRBJ2-1, reads DSGVTQTPKHLITATGQRVTLRCSPRSGDLSVYWYQQSLDQGLQFLIQYYNGEERAKGNILERFSAQQFPDLHSELNLSSLELGDSALYFCASSTSGTENNEQFFGPGTRLTVL.

This clonotype was observed many times. This chain links TRBV12-5 with TRBJ1-1; 11 bases line up with TRBD1. Unmatched junction bases numbered 3, after V lost 5 bases and J lost 1 base. From germline, CDR1 is LGHNT and CDR2 FRNRAP. The CDR3 runs 15 residues. CDR3 protein: CASGTGTGGNTEAFF. The DNA for the CDR3 is TGTGCTAGTGGTACCGGGACAGGGGGGAACACTGAAGCTTTCTTT.

In this sample, this clonotype turned up many times. The genes are TRBV11-2 and TRBJ2-5; 15 bases agree with TRBD2. This CDR3 has 18 residues. The ends lost 0 bases at V and 2 bases at J; junction bases unmatched: 4. Germline CDR1 reads SGHAT; CDR2 reads FQNNGV. The CDR3 loop reads CASSLDGLAGGGQETQYF. DNA of the CDR3: TGTGCCAGCAGCTTAGATGGACTAGCGGGAGGGGGGCAAGAGACCCAGTACTTC.

Of note for this clonotype: With a much larger clone just one base away, this may be a read error. This rearrangement joins TRBV6-5 to TRBJ2-3, with 9 bases matching TRBD2. Per the germline V gene, CDR1 is MNHEY and CDR2 is SVGAGI. CDR3 size: 15 residues. In DNA form, the CDR3 reads TGTGCCAGCGGTTATTTGCGGGAGGGCTCAGATACGCAGTATTTT. Translation gives CASGYLREGSDTQYF.

This clonotype has a handful of counts. The CDR3 DNA reads as TGTGCCAGCAGCTACGGACAGGGAAACACCATATATTTT. Amino acids: CASSYGQGNTIYF. The rearrangement uses TRBV11-3 and TRBJ1-3; D perhaps matches TRBD1 (6 bases). Trimming removed 4 bases at V and 4 bases at J, with 8 bases between. Germline V CDR1 and CDR2: SGHNT, YENEEA. There are 13 residues in the CDR3. Based on the CDR3 plus reference TRBV11-3 and TRBJ1-3, the full variable domain is EAGVVQSPRYKIIEKKQPVAFWCNPISGHNTLYWYLQNLGQGPELLIRYENEEAVDDSQLPKDRFSAERLKGVDSTLKIQPAELGDSAVYLCASSYGQGNTIYFGEGSWLTVV.

This clonotype was seen a handful of times. J is TRBJ1-1 and V is TRBV6-4, with D hard to call. The ends were cut back, 5 bases at V and 0 bases at J, with 13 bases in the middle. Germline values: CDR1 MRHNA, CDR2 SNTAGT. This CDR3 is built from 15 residues. CDR3 nucleotide sequence: TGTGCCAGCAGTTTTCCAGATGAAATGAACACTGAAGCTTTCTTT. Translation: CASSFPDEMNTEAFF.

At least ten counts were recorded for this clonotype. The chain couples TRBV6-1 to TRBJ1-4, with 9 bases identical to TRBD1. The CDR3 is 17 amino acids. The junction had 13 bases not matched to a gene; V was cut back by 5 bases and J by 6 bases. CDR1 is MNHNS and CDR2 is SASEGT in the germline V gene. The CDR3 spells CASSTNLGQGEDEKLFF. Written as DNA, the CDR3 is TGTGCCAGCAGTACAAATCTGGGACAGGGTGAGGATGAAAAACTGTTTTTT.

This clonotype was picked up many times. This rearrangement joins TRBV7-9 to TRBJ2-1; either TRBD1 or TRBD2 may supply D (5 bases each). This CDR3 contains 13 residues. Germline values: CDR1 SEHNR, CDR2 FQNEAQ (reference sequence). Trimming removed 1 base at V and 11 bases at J, with 12 bases between. The CDR3: CASSLEWDVQQFF. Here the CDR3 DNA reads TGTGCCAGCAGCTTAGAATGGGACGTTCAGCAGTTCTTC.

This rearrangement joins TRBV20-1 to TRBJ2-7; 9 nucleotides match TRBD1. Per the germline V gene, CDR1 is DFQATT and CDR2 is SNEGSKA (reference sequence). This CDR3 contains 16 residues. The J segment lost 0 bases and the V segment lost 5 bases, leaving 11 bases of the junction unmatched. CDR3 DNA sequence: TGCAGTGCTGGGCGTAAACCGGGACAGGGCTCCTACGAGCAGTACTTC. Protein product: CSAGRKPGQGSYEQYF.

This clonotype was detected many times. The chain recombines TRBV29-1 with TRBJ1-1; perhaps TRBD1 as D (5 bases). The germline V gene encodes CDR1 SQVTM and CDR2 ANQGSEA. The CDR3 has 13 residues. Trimming cost V 2 bases and J 2 bases, with 9 bases left between them. CDR3 sequence reads: CSVEQGTNTEAFF. The CDR3 DNA reads as TGCAGCGTTGAACAAGGGACCAACACTGAAGCTTTCTTT.

The chain links TRBV3-1 to TRBJ1-2; D may be TRBD1 (5 bases). Germline assignment: CDR1 LGHDT and CDR2 YNNKEL (reference sequence). V was cut by 0 bases and J by 8 bases, with 16 bases left in between. CDR3 length equals 15 residues. The CDR3 nucleotides read TGTGCCAGCAGCCAAGAGGCCGGGGCCCGCCGGGGCTACACCTTC. Amino acid sequence: CASSQEAGARRGYTF.

The chain combines TRBV18 with TRBJ2-5, with 9 bases fitting TRBD1. Germline V gene data show CDR1 as KGHSH and CDR2 as LQKENI. This CDR3 has 15 amino acids. V lost 2 bases, J lost 5 bases, and 6 bases stayed unmatched. The CDR3 nucleotides read TGTGCCAGCTCACCAACTACAGGGGGCGGGGAGACCCAGTACTTC. It translates to CASSPTTGGGETQYF.